The sequence of this T cell receptor (beta chain) was determined in a study of T-cell reconstitution after alpha-beta-depleted transplantation in children. Unique molecular identifiers were used in preparing the TCRbeta library. TCRdb used MiXCR to reprocess the PCR reads, holding one entry per CDR3 protein. Here the sample spans about a million distinct CDR3 sequences, about 29% being singletons. This CDR3 has 14 amino acids. The V and J ends lost 8 bases and 2 bases, in that order; junction bases with no gene match: 9. Germline lookup yields CDR1 SNHLY and CDR2 FYNNEI. This clonotype was counted only a few times.

The genes are TRBV2 and TRBJ2-7, with 7 bases that match TRBD1. The sequence derives from a boy in the first two years of life who had a stem cell transplant for SCID, so the T cells may come from the graft donor. Sequenced here: PBMCs, mostly from graft donor cells, sampled 360 days after TCRalphabeta/CD19-depleted stem cell transplant. CDR3 DNA sequence: TGTGCCAGCCGTCGAGGGGGCGTCACCTACGAGCAGTACTTC. As protein: CASRRGGVTYEQYF.